Below are 21 T cell receptor beta chains sequenced from a single sample in a study of T cells after yellow fever vaccination. Using its own MiXCR run on the 5' RACE reads, TCRdb lists one record per CDR3 protein. The sample yields 300,000 to 400,000 distinct CDR3 sequences, 3% to 4.5% seen once. The specimen was PBMCs, collected 5 days after the yellow fever booster vaccination. These receptors all come from a man aged 18 to 29 who received the YFV17D yellow fever vaccine.

This clonotype was detected a few times. The gene calls are TRBV7-8 and TRBJ2-7; D gene unclear. V dropped 6 bases and J dropped 0 bases, with 21 bases sitting between them. This CDR3 has 17 amino acids. CDR1 is SGHVS, CDR2 FQNEAQ, per germline. This CDR3 is CASRPLPRAASSYEQYV. DNA for the CDR3: TGTGCCAGCAGACCCCTGCCCCGCGCAGCGAGCTCCTACGAGCAGTACGTC.

This sequence joins TRBV15 and TRBJ2-5; tentatively, D is TRBD1 or TRBD2 (5 bases each). Germline CDR1 reads LNHNV; CDR2 reads YYDKDF (reference sequence). The CDR3 is made up of 17 amino acids. V was shortened by 1 base and J by 4 bases, with 19 bases between the two germline ends. The CDR3 loop reads CATSRGPGTSPGETQYF. CDR3 bases: TGTGCCACCAGCAGAGGACCCGGGACGTCGCCTGGAGAGACCCAGTACTTC.

This sequence joins TRBV6-6 and TRBJ2-1, with 8 bases that match TRBD1. The CDR3 is 17 amino acids. V was clipped by 5 bases and J by 6 bases; unmatched bases: 15. Germline values: CDR1 MNHNY, CDR2 SVGAGI (reference sequence). The chain's CDR3 is CASSDPQGAPASNEQFF. CDR3 DNA sequence: TGTGCCAGCAGTGATCCCCAGGGGGCGCCGGCTTCCAATGAGCAGTTCTTC.

Many counts were recorded for this clonotype. The chain has TRBV7-9 and TRBJ2-2; D could derive from TRBD1 or TRBD2 (5 bases each). This CDR3 has 13 residues. V was trimmed by 5 bases and J by 4 bases, leaving 8 bases between them. Germline V gene data show CDR1 as SEHNR and CDR2 as FQNEAQ (reference sequence). CDR3 residues: CASSRDVTGELFF. The CDR3 nucleotides are TGTGCCAGCAGCCGGGACGTCACCGGGGAGCTGTTTTTT.

This clonotype has ten or more counts. CDR3: CASSLASSYEQYV. The CDR3 DNA follows: TGTGCCAGCAGCTTAGCGAGCTCCTACGAGCAGTACGTC. This chain links TRBV7-9 with TRBJ2-7; D is unclear. V gave up 0 bases and J gave up 0 bases, with 3 bases separating them. This CDR3 is built from 13 residues. Germline assignment: CDR1 SEHNR and CDR2 FQNEAQ (reference sequence).

J is TRBJ2-7 and V is TRBV11-2, with D uncertain. CDR1 is SGHAT and CDR2 is FQNNGV in the germline V gene. V lost 5 bases and J lost 3, with 11 bases in between. The CDR3 runs 13 residues. DNA for the CDR3: TGTGCCAGCAGCCTCCGACAATTCTACGAGCAGTACTTC. Encoded protein: CASSLRQFYEQYF.

In this sample, this clonotype turned up many times. The rearrangement uses TRBV4-1 and TRBJ1-6; 7 nucleotides agree with TRBD1. This CDR3 has 14 residues. Germline CDR1 and CDR2: MGHRA and YSYEKL. Trimming removed 4 bases from V and 9 bases from J; junction bases left unmatched: 6. As DNA, the CDR3 is TGCGCCAGCAGCCCCCCAGGGGGAGCTTCACCCCTCCACTTT. Protein: CASSPPGGASPLHF.

This clonotype was recorded a few times. The chain links TRBV29-1 to TRBJ1-2, with D maybe TRBD1 (6 bases). Germline V gene sequence: CDR1 SQVTM, CDR2 ANQGSEA. The V end was cut by 1 base, the J end by 4 bases, with 7 bases between. The CDR3 is 12 residues long. The CDR3 is CSVEVGGYGYTF. As DNA, the CDR3 is TGCAGCGTTGAAGTAGGGGGCTATGGCTACACCTTC.

In its sample, this clonotype was seen a few times. This chain uses TRBV20-1 with TRBJ2-3; a weak D match, TRBD2 (5 bases). In germline, CDR1 is DFQATT, CDR2 SNEGSKA (reference sequence). V lost 4 bases, J lost 1 base, and 6 bases lay in between. The CDR3 extends over 12 amino acids. The CDR3 nucleotides are TGCAGTGCTAACGGGGGCACAGATACGCAGTATTTT. Translation: CSANGGTDTQYF.

The chain's CDR3 is CASQLGGVTEAFF. The CDR3 DNA reads TGTGCCAGCCAACTCGGGGGGGTCACTGAAGCTTTCTTT. The V and J genes are TRBV7-9 and TRBJ1-1, with D perhaps TRBD1 (5 bases). Trimming stripped 8 bases from V and 4 bases from J, with 14 bases between. CDR1 SEHNR and CDR2 FQNEAQ come from the germline V gene (reference sequence). CDR3 length: 13 amino acids.

The table lists this clonotype with a few counts. This chain joins TRBV7-9 and TRBJ1-3; D is uncertain. The CDR3 contains 15 residues. Trimming cost V 5 bases and J 3 bases, with 14 bases left between them. CDR1 and CDR2 (germline): SEHNR, FQNEAQ (reference sequence). The CDR3 loop is CASSPPGIGGNTIYF. In DNA, the CDR3 is TGTGCCAGCAGCCCGCCCGGGATCGGTGGAAACACCATATATTTT.

This clonotype was seen repeatedly, ten times or more. The rearrangement uses TRBV7-2 and TRBJ2-3, with D hard to call. The CDR3 is made up of 12 amino acids. Germline V gives CDR1 SGHTA, CDR2 FQGNSA. V lost 2 bases and J lost 5, with 5 bases in between. The CDR3 sequence is CASSLLRDTQYF. In DNA form, the CDR3 reads TGTGCCAGCAGCTTACTTCGAGATACGCAGTATTTT.

This chain links TRBV24-1 with TRBJ2-5; 10 positions match TRBD1. The germline V gene has CDR1 KGHDR and CDR2 SFDVKD. V dropped 1 base and J dropped 5; count of bases not matched to a gene: 12. The CDR3 has 18 residues. The CDR3 loop is CATSDFGFSTGGWETQYF. The CDR3 DNA is TGTGCCACCAGTGATTTTGGTTTTTCGACAGGGGGCTGGGAGACCCAGTACTTC.

The chain recombines TRBV4-3 with TRBJ2-7; TRBD1 or TRBD2 may be the D gene (5 bases each). CDR1 LGHNA and CDR2 YSLEER come from the germline V gene. This CDR3 is 15 amino acids long. With 0 bases removed from V and 1 base from J, the gap between germline ends came to 10 bases. The CDR3 loop is CASSQDLGVSYEQYV. The CDR3 DNA follows: TGCGCCAGCAGCCAAGATTTGGGGGTATCCTACGAGCAGTACGTC.

The chain carries TRBV20-1 and TRBJ1-2; D not resolved. Looked up from germline, CDR1 is DFQATT and CDR2 is SNEGSKA (reference sequence). The CDR3 is 9 amino acids. DNA of the CDR3: TGCAGCCACTCCTATGGCTACACCTTC. It encodes CSHSYGYTF.

There are many counts of this clonotype. The gene calls are TRBV5-1 and TRBJ2-2; D remains ambiguous. The CDR3 is 14 amino acids. V was cut by 6 bases and J by 0 bases, with 9 bases left in between. Per germline, CDR1 SGHRS and CDR2 YFSETQ. CDR3 residues: CASTFHTNTGELFF. The CDR3 bases are TGCGCCAGCACATTCCACACGAACACCGGGGAGCTGTTTTTT.

The chain couples TRBV2 to TRBJ1-5, with unresolved D. The CDR3 consists of 13 residues. Germline CDR1 and CDR2: SNHLY and FYNNEI. With 2 bases removed from V and 3 bases from J, the gap between germline ends came to 5 bases. Here the CDR3 reads CASSESFNQPQHF. CDR3 DNA: TGTGCCAGCAGTGAAAGCTTCAATCAGCCCCAGCATTTT.

This clonotype has only a few counts. V usage is TRBV4-3 and J usage is TRBJ1-5; D is unresolved. Germline V gene lookup returns CDR1 LGHNA and CDR2 YSLEER. The CDR3 length is 16 residues. Trimming cost V 0 bases and J 4 bases, with 13 bases left between them. CDR3 DNA sequence: TGCGCCAGCAGCCAAGATACCCATCAAGGAAATCAGCCCCAGCATTTT. This codes for CASSQDTHQGNQPQHF.

The rearrangement links TRBV12-3 or TRBV12-4 to TRBJ2-1; 8 bases are shared with TRBD2. Trimming cost V 4 bases and J 6 bases; bases outside gene matches: 14. The CDR3 consists of 17 residues. The CDR3 region has the DNA TGTGCCAGCAGTTCGGGTGGGCGGGAGGACCCAATCAATGAGCAGTTCTTC. This sequence encodes CASSSGGREDPINEQFF.

This clonotype was seen more than once but under ten times. The J gene is TRBJ1-1, the V gene TRBV27; tentatively, D is TRBD1 (6 bases). The CDR3 runs to 14 residues. Between the trimmed V and J ends, which lost 1 base and 5 bases, there was a span of 11 bases. Per the germline V gene, CDR1 is MNHEY and CDR2 is SMNVEV (reference sequence). CDR3 nucleotide sequence: TGTGCCAGCAGTTTATTTCAGGGGTTGACTGAAGCTTTCTTT. It encodes CASSLFQGLTEAFF.

Ten or more counts support this clonotype. V is TRBV15 and J is TRBJ2-1; 9 bases line up with TRBD2. The CDR3 sequence is 15 residues long. Looked up from germline, CDR1 is LNHNV and CDR2 is YYDKDF (reference sequence). The V and J ends lost 5 bases and 4 bases, in that order; junction bases with no gene match: 6. CDR3 nucleotide sequence: TGTGCCACCAGCCTGGGACTAGCAGATTACAATGAGCAGTTCTTC. Amino acids: CATSLGLADYNEQFF.